Reported below is one TCR beta chain. Antigen specificity is unknown. These data come from a study of response to subunit inactivated influenza vaccine. Broader study findings: The authors suggested that few new T cells are recruited per seasonal influenza vaccination.

The CDR3 runs 14 residues. V was clipped by 7 bases and J by 6 bases; unmatched bases: 10. CDR1 and CDR2 (germline): LNHNV, YYDKDF (reference sequence). TCRdb fed the RT-PCR reads into MiXCR, producing one record per CDR3 protein. The sample lists about 780,000 distinct CDR3 sequences, about 18% occurring once. The sequence came from a man in his fifties who received an inactivated influenza vaccine. The sample was PBMCs from blood, taken 5 days after vaccination. The gene calls are TRBV15 and TRBJ2-3, with 7 bases matching TRBD1. CDR3 bases: TGTGCCACCAAAAAGACAGGGATAGGTGATACGCAGTATTTT. Translated: CATKKTGIGDTQYF.